The 14 T cell receptor beta chains below all came from one sample that was sequenced in a study of blood T cell repertoires in COVID-19. Clones were read by immunoSEQ multiplex PCR, and TCRdb kept only the in-frame ones, dropping some. The data contain 94,000 or so clones, roughly 82% of them singletons. The sample taken for sequencing was peripheral blood. Source of these receptors: a man in his fifties or sixties with acute or convalescent COVID-19.

This chain uses TRBV25-1 with TRBJ2-5; maybe TRBD2 (5 bases). V was clipped by 4 bases and J by 5 bases, with 8 bases between them. In germline, CDR1 is MGHDK, CDR2 SYGVNS. The CDR3 has 12 amino acids. CDR3 nucleotides: TGTGCCAGCAGTGCTCGCGGGGAGACCCAGTACTTC. Its protein product is CASSARGETQYF. Full variable domain (outside the CDR3, taken from reference TRBV25-1 and TRBJ2-5): EADIYQTPRYLVIGTGKKITLECSQTMGHDKMYWYQQDPGMELHLIHYSYGVNSTEKGDLSSESTVSRIRTEHFPLTLESARPSHTSQYLCASSARGETQYFGPGTRLLVL.

Written as DNA, the CDR3 is TGCAGCGTTGAACACTCGGGGGGCTCTGGGGCCAACGTCCTGACTTTC. It is translated as CSVEHSGGSGANVLTF. The chain carries TRBV29-1 and TRBJ2-6; the match to TRBD2 covers 7 bases. The germline V gene encodes CDR1 SQVTM and CDR2 ANQGSEA. J lost 0 bases, V lost 2 bases, and 4 bases had no gene match. The CDR3 has 16 amino acids.

The chain carries TRBV7-9 and TRBJ2-1; a possible D gene is TRBD1 (5 bases). The CDR3 extends over 15 amino acids. Trimming removed 5 bases from V and 4 bases from J, with 15 bases in between. Per the germline V gene, CDR1 is SEHNR and CDR2 is FQNEAQ (reference sequence). The DNA of the CDR3 is TGTGCCAGCAGCCGCTCCCGGACAATGTACAATGAGCAGTTCTTC. Its translation is CASSRSRTMYNEQFF.

This chain links TRBV7-9 with TRBJ1-2; possible D gene TRBD1, 6 bases. The CDR3 length is 13 residues. Germline assignment: CDR1 SEHNR and CDR2 FQNEAQ (reference sequence). V gave up 7 bases and J gave up 8 bases, with 17 bases separating them. CDR3: CASTLGTTDGYTF. As DNA, the CDR3 is TGTGCCAGCACCCTTGGGACAACGGACGGCTACACCTTC.

The chain joins TRBV15 to TRBJ2-5; 7 nucleotides match TRBD1. There are 15 residues in the CDR3. CDR1 and CDR2 from the germline V gene are LNHNV and YYDKDF (reference sequence). With V trimmed by 3 bases and J by 3 bases, 7 bases remained unmatched. The CDR3 is CATSRTGMAKETQYF. CDR3 DNA: TGTGCCACCAGCAGGACAGGGATGGCGAAAGAGACCCAGTACTTC.

The J gene is TRBJ1-2, the V gene TRBV5-4; the match to TRBD1 covers 8 bases. The germline V gene has CDR1 SGHNT and CDR2 YYREEE (reference sequence). V dropped 2 bases and J dropped 2; count of bases not matched to a gene: 14. The CDR3 length is 18 residues. DNA of the CDR3: TGTGCCAGCAGCTTTCCCAATTACAGGGGGGTGAGAAACTATGGCTACACCTTC. The encoded protein is CASSFPNYRGVRNYGYTF.

The V and J genes are TRBV5-1 and TRBJ2-5; D is ambiguous. CDR1 and CDR2 from the germline V gene are SGHRS and YFSETQ. The CDR3 sequence is 12 residues long. With 0 bases removed from V and 11 bases from J, the gap between germline ends came to 11 bases. CDR3 amino acids: CASSLDQVSQYF. In DNA, the CDR3 is TGCGCCAGCAGCTTGGATCAGGTTTCGCAGTACTTC.

V gene TRBV7-2 combines with J gene TRBJ1-4, with D perhaps TRBD1 (5 bases). The V end was cut by 1 base, the J end by 6 bases, with 9 bases between. The CDR3 totals 14 residues. Germline V gene data show CDR1 as SGHTA and CDR2 as FQGNSA. The CDR3 sequence: CASSLETAHEKLFF. Written as DNA, the CDR3 is TGTGCCAGCAGCTTAGAGACAGCCCATGAAAAACTGTTTTTT.

The CDR3 sequence: CATSGTGGAQPQHF. CDR3 DNA sequence: TGTGCCACCAGCGGGACAGGGGGCGCTCAGCCCCAGCATTTT. The chain joins TRBV15 to TRBJ1-5; 12 bases fit TRBD1. CDR1 is LNHNV and CDR2 is YYDKDF in the germline V gene (reference sequence). Germline trimming cut 5 bases from V and 6 bases from J; bases unmatched to any gene: 2. This CDR3 is built from 14 residues.

This chain links TRBV28 with TRBJ2-5; 12 nucleotides match TRBD1. Germline CDR1 is MDHEN and CDR2 is SYDVKM. CDR3 length equals 16 residues. Germline trimming cut 6 bases from V and 5 bases from J; bases unmatched to any gene: 10. The CDR3 sequence: CASRGTGGAVVETQYF. For the CDR3, the DNA is TGTGCCAGCAGGGGGACAGGGGGCGCGGTAGTCGAGACCCAGTACTTC.

This sequence joins TRBV6-5 and TRBJ1-5, with D unresolved. The V gene's germline CDR1 is MNHEY and CDR2 SVGAGI. The V and J ends lost 0 bases and 7 bases respectively, with 16 bases between them. CDR3 length equals 16 residues. The CDR3 nucleotides read TGTGCCAGCAGTTACTCGGGGTTCGGGGAGAGGCAGCCCCAGCATTTT. Its protein product is CASSYSGFGERQPQHF.

In this sample, this clone turned up a few times. The chain is built from TRBV19 and TRBJ1-1, with TRBD1 identical over 7 bases. Germline V gene sequence: CDR1 LNHDA, CDR2 SQIVND (reference sequence). Trimming took 1 base from V and 2 from J; bases not matched to a gene: 4. This CDR3 region has 15 residues. The CDR3 reads CASSIAGQLNTEAFF. As DNA, the CDR3 is TGTGCCAGTAGTATAGCGGGACAGTTAAACACTGAAGCTTTCTTT.

V is TRBV27 and J is TRBJ1-1; 9 positions match TRBD1. This CDR3 is built from 16 residues. CDR1 MNHEY and CDR2 SMNVEV come from the germline V gene (reference sequence). The junction had 11 bases not matched to a gene; V was cut back by 6 bases and J by 3 bases. The CDR3 is CASSAPGQGLHTEAFF. CDR3 in DNA: TGTGCCAGCAGCGCTCCGGGACAGGGCCTACACACTGAAGCTTTCTTT.

The V and J genes are TRBV7-7 and TRBJ2-5; 7 nucleotides agree with TRBD1. Germline-derived CDR1 and CDR2 are SSHAT and FNYEAQ (reference sequence). The trim removed 2 bases at V and 0 bases at J, leaving 3 bases unmatched. The CDR3 totals 15 residues. Written as DNA, the CDR3 is TGTGCCAGCAGCTTAAGGCAGGGGGACCAAGAGACCCAGTACTTC. As protein: CASSLRQGDQETQYF.